This section outlines one TCR beta chain sequence together with its context. This sample stems from a study of blood T cell repertoires in COVID-19. Study background: PBMCs, B-cell-depleted T cells, or T cells provided the cDNA or gDNA that made up the material.

V lost 3 bases and J lost 0, with 9 bases in between. The germline V gene has CDR1 LNHDA and CDR2 SQIVND (reference sequence). CDR3 length: 15 amino acids. Per the original methods: For nucleated cells, counts were estimated from reference gene primer amplification. The assay was immunoSEQ multiplex PCR, and TCRdb's table has in-frame clones only and misses some. V and J calls and clone size are copied from that table; D and trimming were computed from the DNA. Of some 220,000 clones detected, approximately 80% appear once; the ten largest clones hold roughly 13%. The chain is built from TRBV19 and TRBJ1-3; D call uncertain. The TCR originated in a human donor in a cohort sampled during active COVID-19. The sample consisted of peripheral blood. This CDR3 reads CASSMLSPSGNTIYF. The CDR3 region has the DNA TGTGCCAGTAGTATGCTAAGTCCCTCTGGAAACACCATATATTTT.